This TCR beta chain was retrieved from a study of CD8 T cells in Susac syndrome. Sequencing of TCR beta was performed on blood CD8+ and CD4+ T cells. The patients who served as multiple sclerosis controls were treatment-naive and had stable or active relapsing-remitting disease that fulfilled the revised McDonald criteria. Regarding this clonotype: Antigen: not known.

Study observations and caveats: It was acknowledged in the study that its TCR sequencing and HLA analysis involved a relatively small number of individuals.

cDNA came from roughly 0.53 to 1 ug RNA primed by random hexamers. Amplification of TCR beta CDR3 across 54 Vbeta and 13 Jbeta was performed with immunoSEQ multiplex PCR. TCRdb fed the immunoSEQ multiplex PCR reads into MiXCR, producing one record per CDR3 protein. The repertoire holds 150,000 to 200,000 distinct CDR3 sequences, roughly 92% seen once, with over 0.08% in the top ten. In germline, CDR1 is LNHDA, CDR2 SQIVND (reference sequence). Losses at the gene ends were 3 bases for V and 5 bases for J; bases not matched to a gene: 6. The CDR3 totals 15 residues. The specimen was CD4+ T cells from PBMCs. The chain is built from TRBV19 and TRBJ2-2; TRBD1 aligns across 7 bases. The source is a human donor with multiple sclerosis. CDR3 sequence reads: CASSIGAGGTGELFF. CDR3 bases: TGTGCCAGTAGTATCGGGGCAGGGGGAACCGGGGAGCTGTTTTTT.